These 29 T cell receptor beta chains came from one sample sequenced in a study of control samples from healthy donors and cancer patients. Sequencing was performed with immunoSEQ multiplex PCR; in TCRdb, only in-frame clones are kept and a portion is missing. Among approximately 97,000 clones listed, 92% were seen once. The sample consisted of blood. These TCRs come from a young woman in good health.

This clone turned up a few times. V usage is TRBV7-9 and J usage is TRBJ1-5; D is undetermined. V was pared by 2 bases and J by 9 bases, with 5 bases between. The CDR3 is 11 amino acids. The germline CDR1 and CDR2 sequences are SEHNR and FQNEAQ (reference sequence). The CDR3 spells CASSLSGPQHF. The CDR3 bases are TGTGCCAGCAGCTTAAGTGGGCCCCAGCATTTT.

This chain joins TRBV6-5 and TRBJ2-1; D tentatively reads TRBD1 or TRBD2 (5 bases each). The V gene lost 7 bases and the J gene lost 5 bases, with 18 bases spanning the gap. The germline V gene encodes CDR1 MNHEY and CDR2 SVGAGI. There are 15 residues in the CDR3. CDR3: CASTKEWGFNNEQFF. As DNA, the CDR3 is TGTGCCAGCACCAAAGAGTGGGGGTTTAACAATGAGCAGTTCTTC.

The chain links TRBV28 to TRBJ1-2, with D tentatively TRBD1 (6 bases). Trimming took off 1 base at V and 6 bases at J, with 12 bases between the two ends. Germline CDR1 is MDHEN and CDR2 is SYDVKM. This CDR3 spans 14 amino acids. CDR3 nucleotide sequence: TGTGCCAGCAGTTTATTACGAGGGGGGGATGGCTACACCTTC. It codes for CASSLLRGGDGYTF.

The chain couples TRBV18 to TRBJ2-5; 10 nucleotides agree with TRBD2. CDR1 is KGHSH and CDR2 is LQKENI in the germline V gene. V lost 5 bases to trimming and J lost 0 bases; unmatched junction nucleotides: 9. The CDR3 has 17 residues. In DNA, the CDR3 is TGTGCCAGCTCAGAGGGATTGGGACTAGCGCACCAAGAGACCCAGTACTTC. This sequence encodes CASSEGLGLAHQETQYF.

The chain combines TRBV9 with TRBJ2-5, with TRBD2 matching over 8 bases. The CDR3 loop spans 15 amino acids. Trimming took 6 bases from V and 4 from J; bases not matched to a gene: 11. Germline V gene lookup returns CDR1 SGDLS and CDR2 YYNGEE. The chain's CDR3 is CASNPLAGGVETQYF. DNA for the CDR3: TGTGCCAGCAACCCCCTGGCGGGGGGAGTAGAGACCCAGTACTTC. Looking up the rest from reference TRBV9 and TRBJ2-5 gives the full variable domain: DSGVTQTPKHLITATGQRVTLRCSPRSGDLSVYWYQQSLDQGLQFLIQYYNGEERAKGNILERFSAQQFPDLHSELNLSSLELGDSALYFCASNPLAGGVETQYFGPGTRLLVL.

V is TRBV27 and J is TRBJ1-2; a weak D match, TRBD1 (6 bases). The V and J ends lost 4 bases and 6 bases respectively, with 30 bases between them. The CDR3 length is 19 residues. Germline CDR1 is MNHEY and CDR2 is SMNVEV (reference sequence). CDR3 amino acids: CASSSRGGGSLKTSNGYTF. CDR3 coding DNA: TGTGCCAGCAGTTCCAGGGGCGGGGGCTCGTTGAAGACCTCTAATGGCTACACCTTC.

This chain connects TRBV6-5 to TRBJ2-5; D may be TRBD1 (6 bases). In germline, CDR1 is MNHEY, CDR2 SVGAGI. This CDR3 comprises 13 residues. The V gene lost 5 bases and the J gene lost 4 bases, with 11 bases spanning the gap. The CDR3 loop is CASSQGQVETQYF. CDR3 DNA: TGTGCCAGCAGTCAGGGGCAGGTAGAGACCCAGTACTTC.

V is TRBV7-9 and J is TRBJ2-3, with a possible D match to TRBD2 (5 bases). Trimming left V 2 bases short and J 7 bases short, with 13 bases between. The CDR3 extends over 14 amino acids. CDR1 is SEHNR, CDR2 FQNEAQ, per germline (reference sequence). The CDR3 sequence is CASSLPLSGYTQYF. DNA for the CDR3: TGTGCCAGCAGCTTACCGTTATCGGGATATACGCAGTATTTT.

Here the CDR3 reads CASSLGPSSYEQYF. In DNA, the CDR3 is TGCGCCAGCTCCCTGGGCCCAAGCTCCTACGAGCAGTACTTC. The chain is built from TRBV5-1 and TRBJ2-7; D remains ambiguous. Germline V lookup: CDR1 SGHRS, CDR2 YFSETQ. The ends were cut back, 7 bases at V and 0 bases at J, with 14 bases in the middle. The CDR3 consists of 14 residues.

This clone has a single count. This same CDR3 is encoded by further DNA sequences in the sample. The chain links TRBV10-3 to TRBJ1-2; D is uncertain. The CDR3 consists of 13 residues. The germline V gene encodes CDR1 ENHRY and CDR2 SYGVKD. V was pared by 3 bases and J by 2 bases, with 7 bases between. Here the CDR3 DNA reads TGTGCCATCAGTGATCAAGGAAACTATGGCTACACCTTC. As protein: CAISDQGNYGYTF.

The rearrangement uses TRBV7-3 and TRBJ2-1; TRBD1 agrees at 8 bases. The CDR3 length is 15 residues. J gave up 7 bases and V 0 bases, and 5 bases lay outside the gene matches. Per germline, CDR1 SGHTA and CDR2 FQGTGA. CDR3 loop: CASSLTAGQANEQFF. DNA for the CDR3: TGTGCCAGCAGCTTAACGGCGGGACAGGCAAATGAGCAGTTCTTC.

The chain couples TRBV12-5 to TRBJ1-4; 8 bases are shared with TRBD1. CDR1 LGHNT and CDR2 FRNRAP come from the germline V gene. This CDR3 is built from 15 residues. The trim removed 0 bases at V and 6 bases at J, leaving 3 bases unmatched. CDR3 region: CASGLVSGGYEKLFF. Written as DNA, the CDR3 is TGTGCTAGTGGTTTGGTATCAGGGGGCTATGAAAAACTGTTTTTT. Full variable domain (outside the CDR3, taken from reference TRBV12-5 and TRBJ1-4): DARVTQTPRHKVTEMGQEVTMRCQPILGHNTVFWYRQTMMQGLELLAYFRNRAPLDDSGMPKDRFSAEMPDATLATLKIQPSEPRDSAVYFCASGLVSGGYEKLFFGSGTQLSVL.

The CDR3 DNA follows: TGTGCCAGCAGGCCAACCGGGACAGGGGGCACCGGGGAGCTGTTTTTT. It specifies CASRPTGTGGTGELFF. V and J are TRBV6-6 and TRBJ2-2, with 11 bases matching TRBD1. Per the germline V gene, CDR1 is MNHNY and CDR2 is SVGAGI (reference sequence). The length of the CDR3 is 16 residues. V trimming: 6 bases; J trimming: 4 bases; junction bases outside the gene matches: 7.

V gene TRBV4-1 combines with J gene TRBJ2-1; TRBD1 aligns across 9 bases. Trimming cost V 4 bases and J 4 bases; bases outside gene matches: 5. Germline V gene sequence: CDR1 MGHRA, CDR2 YSYEKL. The CDR3 is made up of 15 amino acids. For the CDR3, the DNA is TGCGCCAGCAGCCCTTCCGGGACAGGGTACAATGAGCAGTTCTTC. This encodes CASSPSGTGYNEQFF.

J is TRBJ1-4 and V is TRBV27, with D hard to call. The CDR3 is 17 residues long. V was cut by 5 bases and J by 8 bases, with 24 bases left in between. In germline, CDR1 is MNHEY, CDR2 SMNVEV (reference sequence). The DNA for the CDR3 is TGTGCCAGCAGTCTGGAGTACGAGCCCCAGGTTTGGGAAAAACTGTTTTTT. Encoded protein: CASSLEYEPQVWEKLFF.

J is TRBJ2-7 and V is TRBV6-2 or TRBV6-3, with a weak D call TRBD2 (7 bases). The length of the CDR3 is 16 residues. In germline, CDR1 is MNHEY, CDR2 SVGEGT. V was trimmed by 0 bases and J by 5 bases, leaving 17 bases between them. CDR3 in DNA: TGTGCCAGCAGTTACTCGACGTCCGGGGGGCGGCACGAGCAGTACTTC. It codes for CASSYSTSGGRHEQYF.

V and J are TRBV28 and TRBJ1-6; no clear D gene. The CDR3 has 17 residues. Trimming stripped 3 bases from V and 2 bases from J, with 14 bases between. Germline values: CDR1 MDHEN, CDR2 SYDVKM. The CDR3 DNA sequence: TGTGCCAGCAGTTTCAGTAACACCGAAACCTATAATTCACCCCTCCACTTT. It yields the protein CASSFSNTETYNSPLHF.

The gene calls are TRBV19 and TRBJ1-3, with 8 bases fitting TRBD1. This CDR3 comprises 15 residues. The J segment lost 4 bases and the V segment lost 5 bases, leaving 7 bases of the junction unmatched. Germline values: CDR1 LNHDA, CDR2 SQIVND (reference sequence). CDR3 loop: CASSAPTGVGNTIYF. The CDR3 DNA reads TGTGCCAGTAGTGCCCCGACAGGGGTCGGAAACACCATATATTTT.

The rearrangement links TRBV15 to TRBJ2-1; 11 bases align to TRBD2. Germline V gene sequence: CDR1 LNHNV, CDR2 YYDKDF (reference sequence). This CDR3 region has 17 residues. Unmatched junction bases numbered 14, after V lost 7 bases and J lost 6 bases. The CDR3 sequence is CATKGLAGKLKGNEQFF. In nucleotides, the CDR3 is TGTGCCACCAAAGGACTAGCGGGTAAATTAAAGGGCAATGAGCAGTTCTTC.

CDR3 in amino acids: CARGQGLRGYGYTF. The CDR3 DNA reads as TGTGCCAGGGGGCAGGGCCTTCGGGGCTATGGCTACACCTTC. This chain joins TRBV5-3 and TRBJ1-2, with D possibly matching TRBD1 (5 bases). TRBV5-3 counts as an open reading frame of uncertain function. This CDR3 is 14 amino acids long. Trimming took 8 bases from V and 4 from J, leaving 18 bases between them.

J is TRBJ1-1 and V is TRBV2, with a possible D match to TRBD1 (6 bases). The CDR3 spans 13 residues. Per germline, CDR1 SNHLY and CDR2 FYNNEI. V was trimmed by 6 bases and J by 0 bases, leaving 8 bases between them. This CDR3 is CASRGTLNTEAFF. The CDR3 DNA is TGTGCCAGCAGAGGGACACTGAACACTGAAGCTTTCTTT.

This sequence joins TRBV6-5 and TRBJ1-2; D not certain. Trimming stripped 6 bases from V and 7 bases from J, with 18 bases between. The CDR3 is 14 amino acids. Germline values: CDR1 MNHEY, CDR2 SVGAGI. CDR3 coding DNA: TGTGCCAGCAGCATAGTTGGGCCTAACGCTGGCTACACCTTC. Its protein is CASSIVGPNAGYTF.

The rearrangement joins TRBV11-2 to TRBJ1-4, with TRBD1 matching over 9 bases. V was pared by 3 bases and J by 8 bases, with 7 bases of the junction left unmatched. This CDR3 contains 15 residues. Germline V gene sequence: CDR1 SGHAT, CDR2 FQNNGV. The CDR3 protein is CASSLGDRDREKLFF. CDR3 in DNA: TGTGCCAGCAGCTTGGGGGACAGGGACCGGGAAAAACTGTTTTTT.

With respect to this clone: Additional DNA sequences in this sample encode the identical CDR3. The chain has TRBV28 and TRBJ1-1; 7 bases match TRBD1. Trimming cost V 3 bases and J 4 bases; bases outside gene matches: 2. CDR3 length: 13 residues. CDR1 and CDR2 (germline): MDHEN, SYDVKM. The CDR3 DNA follows: TGTGCCAGCAGTTTGCCAGGGGGCACTGAAGCTTTCTTT. Amino acid sequence: CASSLPGGTEAFF.

V and J are TRBV9 and TRBJ2-2, with 7 bases lining up with TRBD2. The CDR3 is made up of 15 amino acids. From germline, CDR1 is SGDLS and CDR2 YYNGEE. V trimming: 3 bases; J trimming: 5 bases; junction bases outside the gene matches: 7. CDR3 loop: CASSDRDGGTGELFF. CDR3 sequence (DNA): TGTGCCAGCAGCGACCGGGACGGGGGGACCGGGGAGCTGTTTTTT. Variable domain in full (rest from reference TRBV9 and TRBJ2-2): DSGVTQTPKHLITATGQRVTLRCSPRSGDLSVYWYQQSLDQGLQFLIQYYNGEERAKGNILERFSAQQFPDLHSELNLSSLELGDSALYFCASSDRDGGTGELFFGEGSRLTVL.

The rearrangement links TRBV4-3 to TRBJ1-2; unclear D gene. CDR3 length equals 12 residues. The germline CDR1 and CDR2 sequences are LGHNA and YSLEER. Between the trimmed V and J ends, which lost 3 bases and 3 bases, there was a span of 5 bases. In DNA, the CDR3 is TGCGCCAGCAGCCAGAGTCACTATGGCTACACCTTC. The encoded protein is CASSQSHYGYTF.

The rearrangement uses TRBV14 and TRBJ1-1; D uncertain. V lost 2 bases and J 2 bases, leaving 3 bases between the germline ends. Germline CDR1 is SGHDN and CDR2 is FVKESK. This CDR3 comprises 12 residues. This chain's CDR3 is CASSQKNTEAFF. The CDR3 coding sequence is TGTGCCAGCAGCCAAAAAAACACTGAAGCTTTCTTT. The full variable domain, its missing parts supplied by reference TRBV14 and TRBJ1-1, is EAGVTQFPSHSVIEKGQTVTLRCDPISGHDNLYWYRRVMGKEIKFLLHFVKESKQDESGMPNNRFLAERTGGTYSTLKVQPAELEDSGVYFCASSQKNTEAFFGQGTRLTVV.

The chain combines TRBV16 with TRBJ2-1; D is ambiguous. The CDR3 covers 16 residues. Germline V gene lookup returns CDR1 KGHSY and CDR2 FQNENV. Trimming took off 0 bases at V and 4 bases at J, with 13 bases between the two ends. The CDR3 loop is CASSQSGATEYNEQFF. CDR3 in DNA: TGTGCCAGCAGCCAATCGGGCGCTACGGAATACAATGAGCAGTTCTTC.

The gene calls are TRBV5-6 and TRBJ1-6; D is uncertain. The germline CDR1 and CDR2 sequences are SGHDT and YYEEEE. The CDR3 runs to 14 residues. Trimming cost V 4 bases and J 2 bases, with 7 bases left between them. The DNA of the CDR3 is TGTGCCAGCAGCCTGAGGGCCTATAATTCACCCCTCCACTTT. As protein: CASSLRAYNSPLHF.